These T cell receptor beta chains were read from a single sample in a study of blood T cells in healthy people across ages. TCRdb analysed the 5' RACE reads with MiXCR anew, one entry per CDR3 protein. Of fewer than 800,000 distinct CDR3 sequences detected, roughly 49% appear once; the ten largest clones hold around 32%. The sequencing sample was made of blood. The receptors stem from a woman aged 55-75 years in good health. CDR3s include the opening cysteine and the closing phenylalanine or tryptophan. Fields, in order: J gene, clone size, V gene, CDR3 protein. Clone sizes are given selectively: once, few, many, or a class where the clone is expanded.

J: TRBJ1-2
size: few
V: TRBV24-1
CDR3: CATSDSGHRDGYTF

J: TRBJ2-1
size: few
V: TRBV6-5
CDR3: CASKRGPSVGEQFF

J: .
size: .
V: TRBV7-2
CDR3: CASSLHAGTAPYEQYF

J: TRBJ2-3
size: once
V: TRBV5-1
CDR3: CASSFEWGTDTQYF

J: TRBJ2-3
size: .
V: TRBV7-3
CDR3: CASSLTFGSGALTDTQYF

J: TRBJ1-4
size: once
V: TRBV13
CDR3: CASSLWTGVADVNEKLFF

J: TRBJ1-5
size: .
V: TRBV25-1
CDR3: CASSTGSGANQPQHF

J: TRBJ2-2
size: few
V: TRBV7-2
CDR3: CASSLGGGKSGELFF

J: TRBJ2-4
size: few
V: TRBV20-1
CDR3: CSAPPQGAKNIQYF

J: TRBJ2-3
size: few
V: TRBV4-3
CDR3: CASSQDPGQGSTDTQYF

J: TRBJ1-4
size: few
V: TRBV7-2
CDR3: CASSKSGGEKLFF

J: TRBJ1-2
size: .
V: TRBV28
CDR3: CASSAPGQGDGYTF

J: TRBJ2-3
size: few
V: TRBV7-2
CDR3: CASSRFTDTQYF

J: TRBJ2-5
size: .
V: TRBV10-3
CDR3: CAIGPGQGAETQYF

J: TRBJ1-6
size: few
V: TRBV5-1
CDR3: CASKPSGTARSPLHF

J: TRBJ1-4
size: .
V: TRBV30
CDR3: CAWSHRAMAEKLFF